This T cell receptor beta chain was observed in a study of blood T cell repertoires in COVID-19. The wider study: Researchers got acute and convalescent COVID-19 samples from the United States, Italy and Spain.

CDR3 size: 16 residues. Germline V gives CDR1 MNHEY, CDR2 SMNVEV (reference sequence). In the source study's methods: Estimation of nucleated cell counts relied on the amplification of reference gene primers. TCRdb's copy holds only in-frame clones and misses some; the assay was immunoSEQ multiplex PCR. V and J calls and clone size come straight from that table; D and trimming were deduced from the DNA. The data show some 180,000 clones, 88% seen once. Of note for this clone: One end of the junction is discordant with germline, which a read error may explain.

This TCR derives from a middle-aged man with active or convalescent COVID-19. Specimen: peripheral blood. This chain uses TRBV27 with TRBJ2-1, with 12 positions matching TRBD1. The CDR3 spells CASSLQGQGAVNEQLF. CDR3 coding DNA: TGTGCCAGCAGTTTACAGGGACAGGGGGCAGTAAATGAGCAGCTCTTC.